The clone carrying this TCR beta chain was recorded many times. This sample stems from a study of T cell repertoires in cytomegalovirus infection. One entry per CDR3 protein, called by TCRdb with MiXCR from the reads. Seen here are 200,000 to 300,000 distinct CDR3 sequences, 9.1% observed once, and the top ten hold around 15%. From germline, CDR1 is DFQATT and CDR2 SNEGSKA (reference sequence). There are 15 residues in the CDR3. The V and J ends lost 6 bases and 4 bases, in that order; junction bases with no gene match: 10. This sequence originates from a human donor in good health (CMV status not recorded). Some clones in this sample may be carry-over from other donors' samples. Input material: PBMCs. The V gene is TRBV20-1, the J gene TRBJ1-3, with 9 bases that match TRBD1. The CDR3 is CSAGAGTGIGNTIYF. In DNA, the CDR3 is TGCAGTGCCGGAGCCGGGACAGGGATCGGAAACACCATATATTTT.